Below are 11 T cell receptor beta chains sequenced from a single sample in a study of OX40 agonist ivuxolimab in advanced cancers. The assay was immunoSEQ multiplex PCR, and TCRdb's table has in-frame clones only and misses some. The sample yields about 69,000 clones, 85% to 90% seen once. The source was CD4+ or CD8+ T cells sorted from blood, collected in a trial of the OX40 agonist ivuxolimab. All receptors derive from an adult with an advanced solid tumor such as melanoma, head and neck, liver or kidney cancer.

V usage is TRBV5-1 and J usage is TRBJ1-2, with D unresolved. V was trimmed by 4 bases and J by 0 bases, leaving 13 bases between them. The V gene's germline CDR1 is SGHRS and CDR2 YFSETQ. The CDR3 length is 15 residues. The DNA of the CDR3 is TGCGCCAGCAGCCCGGACGGACCAACTAACTATGGCTACACCTTC. This sequence encodes CASSPDGPTNYGYTF.

The chain links TRBV29-1 to TRBJ1-2; TRBD1 aligns across 7 bases. Unmatched junction bases numbered 9, after V lost 7 bases and J lost 4 bases. Germline V CDR1 and CDR2: SQVTM, ANQGSEA. The CDR3 runs 13 residues. Here the CDR3 DNA reads TGCAGCGCCCTACGGGACAGCTCCTATGGCTACACCTTC. It is translated as CSALRDSSYGYTF.

The chain couples TRBV7-9 to TRBJ1-1; 7 positions agree with TRBD1. Trimming took 5 bases from V and 1 from J; bases not matched to a gene: 7. Germline V gene data show CDR1 as SEHNR and CDR2 as FQNEAQ (reference sequence). The CDR3 sequence is 15 residues long. The DNA for the CDR3 is TGTGCCAGCAGCACTACAGGGGTCCAGAACACTGAAGCTTTCTTT. Translation gives CASSTTGVQNTEAFF.

This rearrangement joins TRBV13 to TRBJ1-3; tentatively, D is TRBD1 (5 bases). The ends were cut back, 1 base at V and 2 bases at J, with 9 bases in the middle. CDR3 length: 15 residues. CDR1 is PRHDT and CDR2 is FYEKMQ in the germline V gene (reference sequence). This CDR3 is CASSLELGAGNTIYF. The CDR3 DNA follows: TGTGCCAGCAGCTTAGAGTTAGGGGCTGGAAACACCATATATTTT.

The rearrangement links TRBV27 to TRBJ1-2; D uncertain. CDR3 length: 17 residues. Germline assignment: CDR1 MNHEY and CDR2 SMNVEV (reference sequence). V was trimmed by 0 bases and J by 3 bases, leaving 17 bases between them. CDR3 coding DNA: TGTGCCAGCAGTTTATCGACGTTACTTTCGAACCACTATGGCTACACCTTC. Residues: CASSLSTLLSNHYGYTF.

This chain connects TRBV6-1 to TRBJ1-2; D is ambiguous. V gave up 1 base and J gave up 5 bases, with 14 bases separating them. Germline V CDR1 and CDR2: MNHNS, SASEGT. This CDR3 has 15 residues. As DNA, the CDR3 is TGTGCCAGCAGTGAAGGGAAGTCACAAATTTATGGCTACACCTTC. This translates into CASSEGKSQIYGYTF.

The chain employs TRBV15 and TRBJ1-1, with D possibly TRBD1 on 6 matching bases. The CDR3 has 14 residues. Germline V gene sequence: CDR1 LNHNV, CDR2 YYDKDF (reference sequence). Trimming took 5 bases from V and 1 from J, leaving 11 bases between them. The CDR3 loop is CATSVPQGNTEAFF. The CDR3 DNA sequence: TGTGCCACCAGCGTCCCACAGGGGAACACTGAAGCTTTCTTT.

The chain uses TRBV7-9 and TRBJ2-2, with TRBD2 matching 11 bases. V was pared by 4 bases and J by 2 bases, with 3 bases of the junction left unmatched. The CDR3 runs to 16 residues. Germline assignment: CDR1 SEHNR and CDR2 FQNEAQ (reference sequence). The CDR3 sequence is CASSSGLAGNTGELFF. The CDR3 DNA is TGTGCCAGCAGCTCCGGACTAGCGGGTAACACCGGGGAGCTGTTTTTT.

Note on this clone: The junction and the germline gene differ at one end; a read error may be behind it. The J gene is TRBJ1-4, the V gene TRBV19, with D possibly TRBD1 on 6 matching bases. This CDR3 contains 13 residues. Germline V lookup: CDR1 LNHDA, CDR2 SQIVND (reference sequence). The CDR3 protein is CASSISPRTEASF. CDR3 in DNA: TGTGCCAGTAGTATATCCCCTAGGACAGAGGCCTCTTTT.

The V gene is TRBV2, the J gene TRBJ1-4; no clear D. In germline, CDR1 is SNHLY, CDR2 FYNNEI. CDR3 size: 16 residues. V gave up 2 bases and J gave up 5 bases, with 15 bases separating them. CDR3 coding DNA: TGTGCCAGCAGTGAATCGAGCGTGGGGAGGAATGAAAAACTGTTTTTT. Amino acid sequence: CASSESSVGRNEKLFF.

The CDR3 DNA sequence: TGTGCCAGTAGTATAGGGCCAGGGTCGATTGAAGCTTTCTTT. As protein: CASSIGPGSIEAFF. V is TRBV19 and J is TRBJ1-1, with D possibly being TRBD1 (5 bases). The germline V gene has CDR1 LNHDA and CDR2 SQIVND (reference sequence). The CDR3 covers 14 residues. V lost 1 base, J lost 7 bases, and 13 bases lay in between. Combining the CDR3 with reference TRBV19 and TRBJ1-1 gives the whole variable domain DGGITQSPKYLFRKEGQNVTLSCEQNLNHDAMYWYRQDPGQGLRLIYYSQIVNDFQKGDIAEGYSVSREKKESFPLTVTSAQKNPTAFYLCASSIGPGSIEAFFGQGTRLTVV.